The TCR beta chain under discussion was sequenced for a study of human T cells and chemical hapten exposure. Background on the study: 2% DPC was applied to 2 cm by 2 cm of upper inner arm skin for sensitization. Cases of alopecia areata, totalis or universalis occurred in a predominantly female patient group.

TCRdb itself ran the RACE reads through MiXCR, one entry per CDR3 protein. This table has roughly 50,000 distinct CDR3 sequences, roughly a tenth appearing once. Trimming left V 3 bases short and J 8 bases short, with 14 bases between. Germline V gene sequence: CDR1 LNHDA, CDR2 SQIVND (reference sequence). This CDR3 contains 14 residues. Indicated time point: pre-sensitization, week 0. The treatment denotes: therapeutic diphenylcyclopropenone sensitization with weekly scalp DPC. Blood, whole and unfractionated, served as the source for total RNA extraction. Ahead of each patch test application, blood was drawn. Patients had alopecia, were aged 18 to 70, and were not pregnant.

This receptor was identified in a woman in her twenties or thirties with alopecia areata. Some clones in this sample may be carry-over from other donors' samples. The sample here was whole blood, taken in connection with sensitization to the hapten diphenylcyclopropenone (DPC). V usage is TRBV19 and J usage is TRBJ2-1; D call uncertain. Here the CDR3 reads CASSILTCNDEQFF. The CDR3 nucleotides read TGTGCCAGTAGTATTTTGACTTGTAACGATGAGCAGTTCTTC.